One and the same sample provided the 6 T cell receptor beta chains below, sequenced in a study of somatic mutations in cytotoxic T cells in rheumatoid arthritis. Generated by immunoSEQ multiplex PCR, the TCRdb table keeps only in-frame clones and is missing some. In the table there are about 30,000 clones, roughly 80% of which are singletons. What was sequenced was CD8+ T cells sorted from blood. The receptor set was obtained from an adult with rheumatoid arthritis.

As concerns this clone: One junction end disagrees with the germline gene, perhaps due to a read error. This rearrangement joins TRBV7-7 to TRBJ2-3; maybe TRBD2 (5 bases). Germline loops: CDR1 SSHAT, CDR2 FNYEAQ (reference sequence). The CDR3 runs to 14 residues. The CDR3 DNA sequence: TGTGCTAGCAGCTTACGGACTGACTCAGATACGCAGTATTTT. This sequence encodes CASSLRTDSDTQYF.

This clone was counted once. The chain links TRBV5-4 to TRBJ2-1; 12 nucleotides match TRBD2. Germline V gene data show CDR1 as SGHNT and CDR2 as YYREEE (reference sequence). The CDR3 runs to 18 residues. Losses at the gene ends were 4 bases for V and 0 bases for J; bases not matched to a gene: 8. The CDR3 spells CASSLGTSGFSSYNEQFF. CDR3 in DNA: TGTGCCAGCAGCCTTGGGACTAGCGGGTTCAGCTCCTACAATGAGCAGTTCTTC.

The V gene is TRBV30, the J gene TRBJ1-2, with a tentative D call TRBD1 (5 bases). Per germline, CDR1 GTSNPN and CDR2 SVGIG (reference sequence). V gave up 1 base and J gave up 0 bases, with 12 bases separating them. The CDR3 is made up of 15 amino acids. CDR3 protein: CAWSDNRIANYGYTF. The CDR3 DNA reads TGTGCCTGGAGTGATAACAGGATAGCTAACTATGGCTACACCTTC.

The chain joins TRBV7-8 to TRBJ1-5; no clear D gene. V was cut by 3 bases and J by 6 bases, with 9 bases left in between. Germline loops: CDR1 SGHVS, CDR2 FQNEAQ. This CDR3 is 13 amino acids long. The CDR3 DNA reads as TGTGCCAGCAGCTTGGGCTTCGGTCAGCCCCAGCATTTT. Protein product: CASSLGFGQPQHF. Looking up the rest from reference TRBV7-8 and TRBJ1-5 gives the full variable domain: GAGVSQSPRYKVAKRGQDVALRCDPISGHVSLFWYQQALGQGPEFLTYFQNEAQLDKSGLPSDRFFAERPEGSVSTLKIQRTQQEDSAVYLCASSLGFGQPQHFGDGTRLSIL.

The CDR3 reads CASSQEGAGRLNEKLFF. The CDR3 DNA follows: TGCGCCAGCAGCCAAGAGGGGGCTGGCAGACTTAATGAAAAACTGTTTTTT. The gene calls are TRBV4-1 and TRBJ1-4; weak D call: TRBD1 (6 bases). Germline V gene sequence: CDR1 MGHRA, CDR2 YSYEKL. V lost 0 bases to trimming and J lost 4 bases, with 15 bases between them. This CDR3 comprises 17 residues.

The chain links TRBV28 to TRBJ2-5, with a tentative D call TRBD1 (7 bases). V was shortened by 5 bases and J by 3 bases, with 19 bases between the two germline ends. The CDR3 is made up of 16 amino acids. Germline V lookup: CDR1 MDHEN, CDR2 SYDVKM. The CDR3 here is CASSTQQGRGKETQYF. The CDR3 DNA follows: TGTGCCAGCAGTACCCAACAGGGGCGCGGGAAAGAGACCCAGTACTTC.